This TCR beta chain was observed in a study of CD8 T cells in ankylosing spondylitis. Study findings and constraints: A motif in TCR beta, a set of roughly eight highly homologous variants, appeared characteristic of ankylosing spondylitis blood.

A quantitative 5'-RACE method, one with molecular barcodes, was used to make TCR beta libraries. TCRdb reprocessed the 5' RACE reads with MiXCR, giving one entry per CDR3 protein. This sample yields about 150,000 distinct CDR3 sequences, of which around 43% are seen a single time; approximately 16% belongs to the top ten. This CDR3 spans 16 amino acids. Germline V gene sequence: CDR1 MNHEY, CDR2 SVGEGT. Germline trimming cut 4 bases from V and 9 bases from J; bases unmatched to any gene: 13. In the case of this clonotype: What it binds is not known.

This TCR came from a male donor with ankylosing spondylitis. The chain combines TRBV6-2 or TRBV6-3 with TRBJ2-1, with TRBD2 matching over 9 bases. Sequencing was performed on synovial fluid, either unsorted or a sorted T cell fraction (not recorded which). The CDR3 here is CASSSRKREVSGEQFF. For the CDR3, the DNA is TGTGCCAGCAGTTCGCGAAAGCGGGAGGTTAGTGGTGAGCAGTTCTTC.